The clone carrying this T cell receptor beta chain was detected many times. Its target is not known. This sample was taken from a study of shared clonotypes between healthy human individuals. Profiling relied on immunoSEQ multiplex PCR, and the TCRdb table lists in-frame clones only, not all of them. Of approximately 640,000 clones in the sample, less than 80% were seen once. The junction had 4 bases not matched to a gene; V was cut back by 1 base and J by 2 bases. The CDR3 contains 15 residues. CDR1 is SGHRS and CDR2 is YFSETQ in the germline V gene. General study results and limits: Investigators expected sequencing depth to affect clonotype sharing among donors.

Material: memory CD4+ T cells sorted from blood. Stated subset: CD45RA-negative fraction. The origin of this receptor is a woman aged 25 to 45 in good health. The J gene is TRBJ2-5, the V gene TRBV5-1, with 8 bases that match TRBD2. The CDR3 loop reads CASSLHTGGQETQYF. The CDR3 DNA follows: TGCGCCAGCAGCTTGCACACGGGAGGGCAAGAGACCCAGTACTTC.